These T cell receptor beta chains were read from a single sample in a study of shared clonotypes between healthy human individuals. Here immunoSEQ multiplex PCR was the method, and the copy in TCRdb shows in-frame clones only, minus some. The table has approximately 1.5 million clones, approximately 98.5% seen once. Source material: naive CD4+ T cells sorted from blood. The source is a man aged 30-40 years in good health. CDR3s include the opening cysteine and the closing phenylalanine or tryptophan. A D gene is named only where the DNA matches it firmly. The size of a clone is reported for some rows only, either as once, few or many, or as a class for expanded clones.

CDR3: CASSKTDGSYEQYF
DNA: TGCGCCAGCAGCAAGACGGATGGCTCCTACGAGCAGTACTTC
size: .
V: TRBV5-1
J: TRBJ2-7
D: .

CDR3: CASRGHEQYF
DNA: TGTGCCAGCAGGGGCCACGAGCAGTACTTC
size: .
V: TRBV28
J: TRBJ2-7
D: .

CDR3: CASTLGVSTPYEQYF
DNA: TGTGCCAGCACCTTAGGGGTCAGTACTCCCTACGAGCAGTACTTC
size: .
V: TRBV2
J: TRBJ2-7
D: .

CDR3: CASGTGRHIRGF
DNA: TGTGCCAGCGGGACAGGGAGACATATTCGTGGTTTT
size: .
V: TRBV28
J: TRBJ2-3
D: TRBD1

CDR3: CAISESTGGETQYF
DNA: TGTGCCATCAGTGAGTCTACAGGGGGAGAGACCCAGTACTTC
size: .
V: TRBV10-3
J: TRBJ2-5
D: TRBD1

CDR3: CASSLAPNEKLFF
DNA: TGCGCCAGCAGCTTGGCTCCGAATGAAAAACTGTTTTTT
size: .
V: TRBV5-1
J: TRBJ1-4
D: .

CDR3: CASSKDRVGGNEQFF
DNA: TGTGCCAGCAGTAAGGACAGGGTCGGGGGAAATGAGCAGTTCTTC
size: .
V: TRBV2
J: TRBJ2-1
D: TRBD1

CDR3: CASSLVTGVRETQYF
DNA: TGCGCCAGCAGCTTGGTCACAGGGGTTCGAGAGACCCAGTACTTC
size: .
V: TRBV5-1
J: TRBJ2-5
D: TRBD1

CDR3: CASSVGREATDTQYF
DNA: TGTGCCAGCAGTGTAGGGCGGGAGGCCACAGATACGCAGTATTTT
size: .
V: TRBV2
J: TRBJ2-3
D: TRBD2

CDR3: CASSHGTRASYEQYF
DNA: TGCGCCAGCAGCCATGGAACGAGGGCCTCCTACGAGCAGTACTTC
size: .
V: TRBV4-1
J: TRBJ2-7
D: .

CDR3: CASSIGGNVQRPTETQYF
DNA: TGTGCCAGTAGTATAGGTGGGAATGTACAGAGACCAACTGAGACCCAGTACTTC
size: .
V: TRBV19
J: TRBJ2-5
D: .

CDR3: CASSLTSGTGETQYF
DNA: TGCGCCAGCAGCTTGACCTCAGGCACGGGGGAGACCCAGTACTTC
size: .
V: TRBV5-1
J: TRBJ2-5
D: .

CDR3: CASSAGTSGRVTQYF
DNA: TGTGCCAGCTCAGCCGGGACTAGCGGGAGGGTAACGCAGTATTTT
size: .
V: TRBV18
J: TRBJ2-3
D: TRBD2

CDR3: CASSLENYGYTF
DNA: TGTGCCAGCAGCTTAGAGAACTATGGCTACACCTTC
size: .
V: TRBV11-2
J: TRBJ1-2
D: .

CDR3: CASSLGQGGQPQHF
DNA: TGCGCCAGCAGCTTGGGGCAAGGTGGTCAGCCCCAGCATTTT
size: .
V: TRBV5-1
J: TRBJ1-5
D: .

CDR3: CASSSRRGGAFPDTQYF
DNA: TGTGCCAGCAGTTCCCGGCGGGGGGGAGCTTTTCCAGATACGCAGTATTTT
size: .
V: TRBV28
J: TRBJ2-3
D: TRBD2

CDR3: CASSLRQGTYEQYF
DNA: TGTGCCAGCAGTTTACGACAGGGGACTTACGAGCAGTACTTC
size: .
V: TRBV28
J: TRBJ2-7
D: TRBD1

CDR3: CASLDRRRGEETQYF
DNA: TGTGCCAGCCTGGATAGGCGCCGGGGGGAAGAGACCCAGTACTTC
size: .
V: TRBV19
J: TRBJ2-5
D: TRBD2

CDR3: CASSYGTSAYNEQFF
DNA: TGTGCCAGCAGTTACGGGACGTCCGCCTACAATGAGCAGTTCTTC
size: .
V: TRBV7-3
J: TRBJ2-1
D: .

CDR3: CASSSLIGRNTIYF
DNA: TGTGCCAGCAGTTCTTTAATAGGGAGAAACACCATATATTTT
size: .
V: TRBV11-2
J: TRBJ1-3
D: .

CDR3: CASSSPGLAKYEQYF
DNA: TGTGCCAGCAGTTCCCCTGGCCTAGCTAAGTACGAGCAGTACTTC
size: .
V: TRBV27
J: TRBJ2-7
D: .

CDR3: CASSWDSYEQYF
DNA: TGTGCCAGCAGTTGGGACTCTTACGAGCAGTACTTC
size: .
V: TRBV28
J: TRBJ2-7
D: .

CDR3: CASSGQGRISTDTQYF
DNA: TGTGCCAGCAGCGGACAGGGACGAATCAGCACAGATACGCAGTATTTT
size: .
V: TRBV7-9
J: TRBJ2-3
D: TRBD1

CDR3: CASSLGLPGSYEQYF
DNA: TGCGCCAGCAGCTTAGGCCTCCCGGGCTCCTACGAGCAGTACTTC
size: .
V: TRBV5-1
J: TRBJ2-7
D: .

CDR3: CASSIILAFPEREQFF
DNA: TGTGCCAGTAGTATTATTTTAGCGTTCCCCGAACGTGAGCAGTTCTTC
size: .
V: TRBV19
J: TRBJ2-1
D: .

CDR3: CASSLRGVWQLYTGELFF
DNA: TGTGCCAGCAGTTTAAGGGGGGTTTGGCAGCTGTACACCGGGGAGCTGTTTTTT
size: .
V: TRBV27
J: TRBJ2-2
D: .

CDR3: CASSQGIGRGTGEKLFF
DNA: TGCGCCAGCAGCCAAGGAATCGGCCGGGGGACGGGAGAAAAACTGTTTTTT
size: .
V: TRBV4-3
J: TRBJ1-4
D: .

CDR3: CASSFWVPGLAGNEQFF
DNA: TGTGCCAGCAGTTTTTGGGTCCCTGGACTAGCGGGGAATGAGCAGTTCTTC
size: .
V: TRBV27
J: TRBJ2-1
D: TRBD2

CDR3: CASSSPPVRQNTIYF
DNA: TGTGCCAGCAGTTCACCCCCGGTACGGCAAAACACCATATATTTT
size: .
V: TRBV28
J: TRBJ1-3
D: .

CDR3: CASGLAGSQYF
DNA: TGTGCCAGTGGACTAGCGGGATCTCAGTATTTT
size: .
V: TRBV18
J: TRBJ2-3
D: TRBD2

CDR3: CASAGLYGYTF
DNA: TGTGCCAGCGCGGGACTCTATGGCTACACCTTC
size: .
V: TRBV28
J: TRBJ1-2
D: .

CDR3: CASSFGTSGSSYNEQFF
DNA: TGTGCCAGCAGCTTTGGGACTAGCGGTAGCTCCTACAATGAGCAGTTCTTC
size: .
V: TRBV7-9
J: TRBJ2-1
D: TRBD2

CDR3: CATSSRNRDSNQPQHF
DNA: TGTGCCACCAGCAGCCGTAACAGGGATAGCAATCAGCCCCAGCATTTT
size: .
V: TRBV15
J: TRBJ1-5
D: .

CDR3: CASRLAATQETQYF
DNA: TGCGCCAGCAGACTAGCGGCGACCCAAGAGACCCAGTACTTC
size: .
V: TRBV5-1
J: TRBJ2-5
D: TRBD2

CDR3: CASSQIFYEQYF
DNA: TGTGCCAGCAGCCAAATTTTCTACGAGCAGTACTTC
size: few
V: TRBV14
J: TRBJ2-7
D: .

CDR3: CASSLHPGYGYGYTF
DNA: TGTGCCAGCAGCCTCCACCCCGGATACGGCTATGGCTACACCTTC
size: .
V: TRBV7-2
J: TRBJ1-2
D: .

CDR3: CASSTGRYQETQYF
DNA: TGTGCCAGCAGCACGGGACGGTACCAAGAGACCCAGTACTTC
size: .
V: TRBV7-2
J: TRBJ2-5
D: .

CDR3: CASTLIGGGLFAYEQYF
DNA: TGTGCCAGCACCCTTATTGGGGGAGGGCTTTTCGCCTACGAGCAGTACTTC
size: once
V: TRBV7-9
J: TRBJ2-7
D: TRBD2

CDR3: CASSKTAGGMDEQFF
DNA: TGTGCCAGCAGCAAAACCGCCGGGGGGATGGATGAGCAGTTCTTC
size: .
V: TRBV6-5
J: TRBJ2-1
D: TRBD2

CDR3: CASSPGRGKNYGYTF
DNA: TGTGCCAGCAGCCCGGGCCGGGGAAAAAACTATGGCTACACCTTC
size: .
V: TRBV5-6
J: TRBJ1-2
D: .

CDR3: CASSPKRAGEETQYF
DNA: TGTGCCAGCTCACCAAAGAGAGCGGGAGAAGAGACCCAGTACTTC
size: .
V: TRBV18
J: TRBJ2-5
D: TRBD2

CDR3: CASSPRRDRAEGYTF
DNA: TGTGCCAGCTCACCCAGGAGGGACAGGGCGGAGGGCTACACCTTC
size: .
V: TRBV18
J: TRBJ1-2
D: TRBD1